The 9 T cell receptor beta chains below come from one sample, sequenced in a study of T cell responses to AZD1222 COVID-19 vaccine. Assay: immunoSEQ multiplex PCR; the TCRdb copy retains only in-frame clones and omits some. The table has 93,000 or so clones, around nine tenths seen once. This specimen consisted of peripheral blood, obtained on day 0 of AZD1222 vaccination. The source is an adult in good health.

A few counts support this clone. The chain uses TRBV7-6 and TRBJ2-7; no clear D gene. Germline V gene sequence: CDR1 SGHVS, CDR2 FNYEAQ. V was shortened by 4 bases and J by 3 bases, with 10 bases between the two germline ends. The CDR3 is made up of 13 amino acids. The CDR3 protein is CASSSSPGYEQYF. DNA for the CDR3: TGTGCCAGCAGCTCCTCGCCGGGCTACGAGCAGTACTTC. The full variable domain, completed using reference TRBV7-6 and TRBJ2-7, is GAGVSQSPRYKVTKRGQDVALRCDPISGHVSLYWYRQALGQGPEFLTYFNYEAQQDKSGLPNDRFSAERPEGSISTLTIQRTEQRDSAMYRCASSSSPGYEQYFGPGTRLTVT.

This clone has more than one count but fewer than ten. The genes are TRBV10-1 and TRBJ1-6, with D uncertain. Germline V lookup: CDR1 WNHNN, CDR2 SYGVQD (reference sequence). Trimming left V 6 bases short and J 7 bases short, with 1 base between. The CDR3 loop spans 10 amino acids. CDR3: CASRNSPLHF. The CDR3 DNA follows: TGCGCCAGCAGAAATTCACCCCTCCACTTT.

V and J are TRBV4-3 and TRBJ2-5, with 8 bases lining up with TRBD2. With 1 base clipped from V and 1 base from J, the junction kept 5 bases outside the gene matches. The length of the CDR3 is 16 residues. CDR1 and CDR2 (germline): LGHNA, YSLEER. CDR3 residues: CASSQGTSSPQETQYF. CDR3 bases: TGCGCCAGCAGCCAAGGGACTAGCTCTCCCCAAGAGACCCAGTACTTC.

This CDR3 reads CASSDSRDSRIYNSPLHF. In nucleotides, the CDR3 is TGTGCCAGCAGTGACTCGCGGGACAGTCGAATATATAATTCACCCCTCCACTTT. The chain couples TRBV6-4 to TRBJ1-6; 7 bases match TRBD1. V trimming: 0 bases; J trimming: 4 bases; junction bases outside the gene matches: 9. Germline-derived CDR1 and CDR2 are MRHNA and SNTAGT. The CDR3 contains 18 residues.

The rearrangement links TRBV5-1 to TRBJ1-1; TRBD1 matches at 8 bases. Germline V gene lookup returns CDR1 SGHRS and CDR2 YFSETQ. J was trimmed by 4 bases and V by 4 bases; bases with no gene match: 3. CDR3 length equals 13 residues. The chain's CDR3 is CASSPGQGTEAFF. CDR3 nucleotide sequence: TGCGCCAGCAGCCCAGGACAGGGCACTGAAGCTTTCTTT.

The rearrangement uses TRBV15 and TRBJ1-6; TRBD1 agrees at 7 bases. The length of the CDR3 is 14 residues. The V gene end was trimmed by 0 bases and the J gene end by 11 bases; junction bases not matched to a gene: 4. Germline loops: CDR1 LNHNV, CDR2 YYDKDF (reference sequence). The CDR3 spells CATSRDQGETPLHF. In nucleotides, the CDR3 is TGTGCCACCAGCAGAGATCAGGGGGAGACACCCCTCCACTTT. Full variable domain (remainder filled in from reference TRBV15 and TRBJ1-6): DAMVIQNPRYQVTQFGKPVTLSCSQTLNHNVMYWYQQKSSQAPKLLFHYYDKDFNNEADTPDNFQSRRPNTSFCFLDIRSPGLGDTAMYLCATSRDQGETPLHFGNGTRLTVT.

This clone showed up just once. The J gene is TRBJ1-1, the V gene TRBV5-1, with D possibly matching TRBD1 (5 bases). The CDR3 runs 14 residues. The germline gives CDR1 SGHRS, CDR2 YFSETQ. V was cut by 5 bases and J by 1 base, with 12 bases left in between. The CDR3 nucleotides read TGCGCCAGCAGAAAAGACAGCCAGAACACTGAAGCTTTCTTT. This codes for CASRKDSQNTEAFF.

CDR3 sequence reads: CASTPSAVYGVEQFF. The CDR3 coding sequence is TGTGCCAGCACCCCAAGCGCAGTCTACGGGGTTGAGCAGTTCTTC. The J gene is TRBJ2-1, the V gene TRBV7-6; D may be TRBD2 (5 bases). Between the trimmed V and J ends, which lost 7 bases and 9 bases, there was a span of 22 bases. Germline CDR1 reads SGHVS; CDR2 reads FNYEAQ. The CDR3 length is 15 residues.

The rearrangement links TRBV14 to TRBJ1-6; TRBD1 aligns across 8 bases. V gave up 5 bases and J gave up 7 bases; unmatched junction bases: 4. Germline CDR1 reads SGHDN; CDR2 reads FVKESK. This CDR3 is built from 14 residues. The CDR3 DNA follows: TGTGCCAGCAGCTCCGGGACAGGAAATTCACCCCTCCACTTT. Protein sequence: CASSSGTGNSPLHF.